This T cell receptor beta chain was captured in a study of shared clonotypes between healthy human individuals. From germline, CDR1 is SGHVS and CDR2 FNYEAQ. The CDR3 extends over 14 amino acids. Trimming cost V 4 bases and J 6 bases, with 13 bases left between them. Each subset's genomic DNA was split evenly across several immunoSEQ plates. Assay: immunoSEQ multiplex PCR; the TCRdb copy retains only in-frame clones and omits some. The sample consists of a few hundred thousand clones, over 50% of them appearing once. Study conclusions and caveats: Generally, naive subsets (rather than memory subsets) showed larger estimated richness. Generation probabilities were higher for clonotypes shared across all four sorted-subset donors than for unshared ones.

Among the donors, all were Caucasian adults who lived in Nashville, Tennessee. Points on this clone: Its antigen remains unidentified.

The chain combines TRBV7-6 with TRBJ2-1; D gene unclear. Material: memory CD4+ T cells sorted from blood. Subset of the sample: CD45RA-negative fraction. This receptor was obtained from a man younger than 45 in good health. The CDR3 region is CASSYPAYSNEQFF. The DNA for the CDR3 is TGTGCCAGCAGCTATCCCGCCTACAGCAATGAGCAGTTCTTC.